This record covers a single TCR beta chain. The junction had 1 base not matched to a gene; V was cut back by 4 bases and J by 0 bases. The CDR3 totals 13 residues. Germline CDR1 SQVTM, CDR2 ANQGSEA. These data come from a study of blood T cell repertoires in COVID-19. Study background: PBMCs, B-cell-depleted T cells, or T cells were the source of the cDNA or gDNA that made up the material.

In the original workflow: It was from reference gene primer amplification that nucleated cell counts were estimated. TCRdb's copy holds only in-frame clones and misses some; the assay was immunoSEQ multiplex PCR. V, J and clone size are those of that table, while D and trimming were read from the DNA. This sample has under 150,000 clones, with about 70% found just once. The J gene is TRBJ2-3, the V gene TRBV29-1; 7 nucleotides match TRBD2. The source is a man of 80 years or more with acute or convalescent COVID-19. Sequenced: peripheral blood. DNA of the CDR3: TGCAGCGTTGGGGGGGGTAGCACAGATACGCAGTATTTT. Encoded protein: CSVGGGSTDTQYF.